The 29 T cell receptor beta chains below come from one sample, sequenced in a study of cytomegalovirus exposure and HLA in healthy donors. PCR involved 60 Vbeta and 13 Jbeta primers. The repertoire was sequenced with immunoSEQ multiplex PCR; TCRdb's copy has only in-frame clones and lacks some. This sample carries about 42,000 clones, with 1% to 1.5% going to the ten biggest clones. The sample comprised PBMCs. All receptors come from a man aged 30-40 years in good health and CMV-seronegative.

The chain recombines TRBV5-1 with TRBJ2-5, with 10 bases aligning to TRBD1. V was clipped by 4 bases and J by 4 bases; unmatched bases: 7. Germline lookup yields CDR1 SGHRS and CDR2 YFSETQ. The CDR3 sequence is 15 residues long. The DNA of the CDR3 is TGCGCCAGCAGCCTAGGACAGGGGGTAGCAGAGACCCAGTACTTC. The encoded protein is CASSLGQGVAETQYF.

The rearrangement joins TRBV27 to TRBJ1-1; possible D gene TRBD1, 5 bases. CDR3 length: 13 residues. The V end lost 4 bases, the J end lost 5 bases, and 11 bases lay between the germline ends. The V gene's germline CDR1 is MNHEY and CDR2 SMNVEV (reference sequence). CDR3 amino acids: CASSWGVGTEAFF. The CDR3 coding sequence is TGTGCCAGCAGTTGGGGGGTGGGGACTGAAGCTTTCTTT.

The chain is built from TRBV6-5 and TRBJ2-1, with D tentatively TRBD2 (6 bases). Per the germline V gene, CDR1 is MNHEY and CDR2 is SVGAGI. The V and J ends lost 0 bases and 9 bases respectively, with 12 bases between them. CDR3 length equals 14 residues. The CDR3 sequence: CASSYSEGYGEQFF. CDR3 bases: TGTGCCAGCAGTTACTCGGAGGGATACGGTGAGCAGTTCTTC.

The chain employs TRBV4-1 and TRBJ1-1; 9 bases line up with TRBD1. This CDR3 comprises 17 residues. Germline CDR1 and CDR2: MGHRA and YSYEKL. The J segment lost 0 bases and the V segment lost 1 base, leaving 6 bases of the junction unmatched. CDR3 nucleotide sequence: TGCGCCAGCAGCCAAGCGGGACAGGGCCGCTTGAACACTGAAGCTTTCTTT. This encodes CASSQAGQGRLNTEAFF.

This rearrangement joins TRBV5-4 to TRBJ2-7; TRBD1 matches at 8 bases. CDR1 is SGHNT and CDR2 is YYREEE in the germline V gene (reference sequence). With V trimmed by 5 bases and J by 3 bases, 4 bases remained unmatched. The CDR3 totals 13 residues. CDR3 in amino acids: CASSYGQGYEQYF. CDR3 sequence (DNA): TGTGCCAGCAGTTACGGACAGGGCTACGAGCAGTACTTC.

The chain couples TRBV30 to TRBJ2-1, with D possibly being TRBD1 (6 bases). CDR1 is GTSNPN, CDR2 SVGIG, per germline (reference sequence). V lost 4 bases, J lost 5 bases, and 15 bases lay in between. The CDR3 has 14 amino acids. DNA of the CDR3: TGTGCCTGGACGTGGGGGCCTACCGACAATGAGCAGTTCTTC. It is translated as CAWTWGPTDNEQFF.

This sequence joins TRBV18 and TRBJ1-2; D gene unclear. Germline V lookup: CDR1 KGHSH, CDR2 LQKENI. Trimming took off 2 bases at V and 4 bases at J, with 11 bases between the two ends. This CDR3 has 14 amino acids. The DNA of the CDR3 is TGTGCCAGCTCACCATCCGCAGATATCTATGGCTACACCTTC. Translated: CASSPSADIYGYTF.

The rearrangement joins TRBV18 to TRBJ1-1; a possible D gene is TRBD1 (6 bases). Trimming pared 5 bases from V and 12 bases from J, leaving 19 bases between. This CDR3 has 13 amino acids. Germline V gene sequence: CDR1 KGHSH, CDR2 LQKENI. The CDR3 DNA reads as TGTGCCAGCTCATCTCTACAGGGTCGGGAAACTTTCTTT. Amino acids: CASSSLQGRETFF.

The chain combines TRBV7-2 with TRBJ2-5; weak D call: TRBD1 (6 bases). The assigned J gene may be wrong: the sequence end matches TRBJ2-7 better. The CDR3 consists of 14 residues. Germline-derived CDR1 and CDR2 are SGHTA and FQGNSA. The CDR3 loop is CASSPNQDRYEQYF. The CDR3 bases are TGTGCCAGCAGCCCAAACCAAGACAGGTACGAGCAGTACTTC.

A word on this clone: The limits of the CDR3 on the DNA are not certain, so only TCRdb's listed CDR3 is given. The genes are TRBV6-5 and TRBJ1-1; no DNA check was done on the table's D call, TRBD1. The germline gives CDR1 MNHEY, CDR2 SVGAGI. From its first to its last residue, the CDR3 has 13 amino acids. The CDR3 sequence: CASSWGQGAGRFF.

V and J are TRBV6-4 and TRBJ2-1; 9 bases match TRBD1. Unmatched junction bases numbered 7, after V lost 2 bases and J lost 5 bases. CDR1 is MRHNA and CDR2 is SNTAGT in the germline V gene. The CDR3 is made up of 16 amino acids. CDR3 in amino acids: CASSDRPGQGNNEQFF. Here the CDR3 DNA reads TGTGCCAGCAGTGACAGACCGGGACAGGGTAACAATGAGCAGTTCTTC.

This chain uses TRBV18 with TRBJ1-4; 9 bases map to TRBD1. Germline V gene data show CDR1 as KGHSH and CDR2 as LQKENI. The V and J ends lost 4 bases and 8 bases, in that order; junction bases with no gene match: 8. This CDR3 is 15 amino acids long. CDR3 sequence (DNA): TGTGCCAGCTCACGGGGACAGGGACCGCTCGAAAAACTGTTTTTT. The encoded protein is CASSRGQGPLEKLFF.

The J gene is TRBJ1-2, the V gene TRBV6-5; TRBD1 matches 7 bases. The junction had 7 bases not matched to a gene; V was cut back by 5 bases and J by 4 bases. Per germline, CDR1 MNHEY and CDR2 SVGAGI. The CDR3 has 14 amino acids. The CDR3, as DNA: TGTGCCAGCAGTCCGAGGGCAGGGGGCTATGGCTACACCTTC. It yields the protein CASSPRAGGYGYTF.

This CDR3 reads CASSLAPSLDNEQFF. The DNA of the CDR3 is TGCGCCAGCAGCTTGGCTCCTAGTTTAGACAATGAGCAGTTCTTC. This sequence joins TRBV5-1 and TRBJ2-1; D gene uncertain. Trimming removed 0 bases from V and 5 bases from J, with 12 bases in between. The CDR3 is 15 amino acids. Germline V gene lookup returns CDR1 SGHRS and CDR2 YFSETQ.

V is TRBV2 and J is TRBJ1-5; TRBD1 is a possible D gene (6 bases). The CDR3 totals 13 residues. The germline V gene encodes CDR1 SNHLY and CDR2 FYNNEI. The V end lost 7 bases, the J end lost 6 bases, and 13 bases lay between the germline ends. The CDR3 nucleotides read TGTGCCAGCATGGGGGGGCGGGGTCAGCCCCAGCATTTT. It yields the protein CASMGGRGQPQHF.

V gene TRBV5-5 combines with J gene TRBJ2-1; TRBD1 matches 7 bases. Germline assignment: CDR1 SGHKS and CDR2 YYEKEE (reference sequence). The CDR3 is 15 residues long. After removal of 4 bases from V and 2 bases from J, the junction contained 6 bases not matched to a gene. CDR3 amino acids: CASSQDRATYNEQFF. CDR3 nucleotide sequence: TGTGCCAGCAGCCAAGACAGGGCAACCTACAATGAGCAGTTCTTC.

This chain joins TRBV29-1 and TRBJ2-3; D is perhaps TRBD2 (6 bases). CDR3 size: 15 residues. Trimming stripped 3 bases from V and 7 bases from J, with 20 bases between. The germline V gene encodes CDR1 SQVTM and CDR2 ANQGSEA. CDR3 in DNA: TGCAGCGTTGATAAAGGGCGGGATCTCTTTTATACGCAGTATTTT. Its protein product is CSVDKGRDLFYTQYF.

The chain carries TRBV6-5 and TRBJ2-7; TRBD2 matches 8 bases. The junction had 4 bases not matched to a gene; V was cut back by 4 bases and J by 2 bases. CDR1 and CDR2 from the germline V gene are MNHEY and SVGAGI. The CDR3 contains 14 residues. Here the CDR3 reads CASSSGTRAYEQYF. The CDR3 bases are TGTGCCAGCAGTTCCGGGACTAGAGCCTACGAGCAGTACTTC.

The chain carries TRBV18 and TRBJ1-1; TRBD1 matches at 9 bases. CDR3 size: 16 residues. CDR1 and CDR2 from the germline V gene are KGHSH and LQKENI. Trimming at V came to 3 bases and at J to 5 bases, leaving 10 bases not matched to a gene. The CDR3 spells CASSPKPGQGSTEAFF. The DNA for the CDR3 is TGTGCCAGCTCACCGAAACCGGGACAGGGAAGTACTGAAGCTTTCTTT.

This sequence joins TRBV18 and TRBJ1-2, with D hard to call. The CDR3 spans 13 residues. From germline, CDR1 is KGHSH and CDR2 LQKENI. V dropped 0 bases and J dropped 4 bases, with 6 bases sitting between them. In DNA form, the CDR3 reads TGTGCCAGCTCACCACCTTCATCCTATGGCTACACCTTC. As protein: CASSPPSSYGYTF.

The chain is built from TRBV5-1 and TRBJ1-1, with unresolved D. The CDR3 spans 15 residues. Trimming removed 0 bases from V and 1 base from J, with 10 bases in between. Per germline, CDR1 SGHRS and CDR2 YFSETQ. CDR3 amino acids: CASSLDTPGNTEAFF. CDR3 in DNA: TGCGCCAGCAGCTTGGACACCCCGGGGAACACTGAAGCTTTCTTT.

As DNA, the CDR3 is TGCGCCAGCAGAGGGGGAACGAACACCGGGGAGCTGTTTTTT. As protein: CASRGGTNTGELFF. The rearrangement uses TRBV4-3 and TRBJ2-2, with D possibly being TRBD1 (6 bases). The CDR3 totals 14 residues. The V end lost 6 bases, the J end lost 0 bases, and 8 bases lay between the germline ends. Germline-derived CDR1 and CDR2 are LGHNA and YSLEER.

The chain links TRBV18 to TRBJ2-1; tentative D call: TRBD2 (6 bases). The V end lost 3 bases, the J end lost 10 bases, and 16 bases lay between the germline ends. This CDR3 comprises 14 residues. Germline loops: CDR1 KGHSH, CDR2 LQKENI. The CDR3 coding sequence is TGTGCCAGCTCACCGGCGACTAGGGGAGGAGAGCAGTTCTTC. It specifies CASSPATRGGEQFF.

The chain combines TRBV6-5 with TRBJ1-2; D may be TRBD1 (5 bases). CDR1 is MNHEY and CDR2 is SVGAGI in the germline V gene. This CDR3 is built from 13 residues. Trimming removed 4 bases from V and 6 bases from J, with 12 bases in between. The CDR3 bases are TGTGCCAGCAGTTTAATGGACAACGATGGCTACACCTTC. Its protein is CASSLMDNDGYTF.

This sequence joins TRBV4-1 and TRBJ2-1; 12 nucleotides line up with TRBD2. This CDR3 contains 18 residues. V shed 2 bases, J shed 0 bases, and the junction held 5 bases outside the gene matches. The germline V gene has CDR1 MGHRA and CDR2 YSYEKL. CDR3 nucleotides: TGCGCCAGCAGCCAATTCGTGACTAGCGGGAGCTCCTACAATGAGCAGTTCTTC. It yields the protein CASSQFVTSGSSYNEQFF.

This chain uses TRBV4-1 with TRBJ2-5, with D perhaps TRBD2 (7 bases). V lost 3 bases, J lost 2 bases, and 19 bases lay in between. The CDR3 contains 17 residues. Looked up from germline, CDR1 is MGHRA and CDR2 is YSYEKL. The DNA for the CDR3 is TGCGCCAGCAGCCACGGGGGGCTAGCAGCTATTCAAGAGACCCAGTACTTC. This gives the protein CASSHGGLAAIQETQYF.

J is TRBJ2-7 and V is TRBV27; 7 bases match TRBD1. The CDR3 runs to 17 residues. Germline CDR1 MNHEY, CDR2 SMNVEV (reference sequence). J gave up 4 bases and V 2 bases, and 14 bases lay outside the gene matches. The CDR3 DNA is TGTGCCAGCAGTTTAAGCGGCTACAGGGGTTCGACTTACGAGCAGTACTTC. Amino acids: CASSLSGYRGSTYEQYF.

This chain links TRBV2 with TRBJ1-5, with 7 nucleotides matching TRBD1. CDR1 SNHLY and CDR2 FYNNEI come from the germline V gene. J gave up 2 bases and V 8 bases, and 9 bases lay outside the gene matches. This CDR3 contains 15 residues. The CDR3 coding sequence is TGTGCCAGCGGTAGACAGGGAGTGGGCAATCAGCCCCAGCATTTT. Translated: CASGRQGVGNQPQHF.

The V and J genes are TRBV19 and TRBJ1-1; 8 bases match TRBD1. Germline-derived CDR1 and CDR2 are LNHDA and SQIVND (reference sequence). Trimming took 5 bases from V and 6 from J; bases not matched to a gene: 8. The CDR3 length is 14 residues. CDR3 sequence: CASSLLQGAAEAFF. In DNA form, the CDR3 reads TGTGCCAGTAGTTTACTTCAGGGGGCAGCTGAAGCTTTCTTT.